A few counts support the clone carrying this T cell receptor (beta chain). These data originate in a study of blood T cell repertoires in COVID-19. Under the authors' procedure: Estimated nucleated cell counts came from reference gene primer amplification. Here immunoSEQ multiplex PCR was the method, and the copy in TCRdb shows in-frame clones only, minus some. The D gene and trimming were derived from the DNA, and the V and J assignments and clone size from that table. Here the sample spans over 350,000 clones, approximately 87% being singletons. Adults between roughly 18 and 95 years of age took part from under 25 US areas. The germline V gene has CDR1 SGDLS and CDR2 YYNGEE. The CDR3 totals 14 residues. Trimming cost V 3 bases and J 5 bases; bases outside gene matches: 4.

The clonotype originates from a woman in her forties or fifties who had recovered from COVID-19. Sequencing was carried out using PBMCs or T cells enriched from blood (not recorded which). The chain recombines TRBV9 with TRBJ1-1, with 10 bases that match TRBD1. CDR3 amino acids: CASSADRGRTEAFF. The CDR3 DNA is TGTGCCAGCAGCGCAGACAGGGGGCGGACTGAAGCTTTCTTT.